A selection of T cell receptor beta chains follows, all from one sample in a study of cytomegalovirus exposure and HLA in healthy donors. TCRdb's table, derived via immunoSEQ multiplex PCR, lists solely in-frame clones and lacks some. The data contain about 140,000 clones, roughly 87% of them singletons. The sequencing sample was made of PBMCs. The receptors originated from a young man in good health and CMV-seropositive. CDR3s leave out the opening cysteine and the closing phenylalanine or tryptophan. D genes are given only for firm matches. Size tells how often a clone was seen (once, few, many) or the class of an expanded clone, and some rows leave it out.

TRBJ2-7 | TRBV6-1 | . | . | ASRLTGYEQY
TRBJ1-1 | TRBV5-8 | . | . | ASSLDPETEAF
TRBJ1-5 | TRBV5-4 | . | . | ASSSGNQPQH
TRBJ2-7 | TRBV5-1 | TRBD2 | . | ASRPTSGVSYEQY
TRBJ2-2 | TRBV5-6 | TRBD2 | . | ASSFTGGVTGELF
TRBJ1-5 | TRBV2 | . | . | ASRYRVGGNQPQH
TRBJ2-1 | TRBV20-1 | TRBD1 | . | SAVPRDREF
TRBJ2-5 | TRBV2 | . | . | ATIAEPYQETQY
TRBJ2-7 | TRBV5-1 | TRBD1 | . | ASSWDRVSEQY
TRBJ1-5 | TRBV6-1 | TRBD1 | . | ASSEILRGPPYSNQPQH
TRBJ1-1 | TRBV11-2 | TRBD1 | . | ASSSTDRVGTEAF
TRBJ2-2 | TRBV11-2 | TRBD2 | . | ASSSLAGDTGELF
TRBJ2-3 | TRBV5-1 | TRBD2 | . | ASSLESGEKDTQY
TRBJ1-1 | TRBV5-1 | . | . | ASSLGRSHTEAF
TRBJ2-7 | TRBV6-1 | TRBD1 | . | ASNRDSNYEQY
TRBJ2-1 | TRBV18 | . | . | ASSPPFSSSGNEQF
TRBJ2-3 | TRBV19 | . | once | ASSQQSSTDTQY
TRBJ2-3 | TRBV27 | . | . | ASSRDFLDTDTQY
TRBJ1-4 | TRBV5-4 | . | . | ASSFRTEKKLF
TRBJ1-1 | TRBV18 | . | . | ASSPVIAEAF
TRBJ1-1 | TRBV7-9 | TRBD1 | . | ASSWTGDTEAF
TRBJ1-2 | TRBV6-1 | TRBD1 | . | ASSEAGTVYGYT
TRBJ2-1 | TRBV9 | . | . | ASSLQGEQF
TRBJ2-3 | TRBV30 | TRBD2 | once | AWSVSGLVVDTQY
TRBJ2-2 | TRBV7-8 | TRBD1 | . | ASSFGTGLTGELF
TRBJ2-7 | TRBV5-4 | . | . | ASSLVDGSSYEQY
TRBJ2-4 | TRBV5-1 | TRBD2 | . | ASSLPTSGRPLAKNIQY
TRBJ2-6 | TRBV5-5 | TRBD1 | . | ASSLVPGGQGAGANVLT
TRBJ2-1 | TRBV11-3 | TRBD2 | . | ASSLASGRVNEQF
TRBJ1-1 | TRBV30 | . | . | AWQGQYTEAF
TRBJ1-5 | TRBV7-2 | TRBD1 | . | ASDQTGAGSNQPQH
TRBJ1-3 | TRBV2 | . | . | ASSEEANLAGNTIY
TRBJ2-7 | TRBV28 | . | . | ASSSLSGEQY
TRBJ1-3 | TRBV5-4 | . | . | ASSQGMTGNTIY
TRBJ2-7 | TRBV19 | TRBD1 | . | ASSIKGQGAYEQY
TRBJ1-4 | TRBV27 | . | . | ASSRWRGTEKLF
TRBJ2-5 | TRBV28 | TRBD2 | many | ASSLVLADQETQY
TRBJ1-2 | TRBV27 | TRBD1 | . | ASSWGRGQGYT
TRBJ2-7 | TRBV11-2 | TRBD2 | . | ASSLEGTSGSYEQY
TRBJ1-3 | TRBV30 | TRBD1 | . | AWSKGTGGDTIY
TRBJ2-3 | TRBV6-5 | . | . | ASSWLRTRGDTQY
TRBJ2-7 | TRBV4-1 | TRBD2 | once | ASSQPREGNYEQY